Listed below are T cell receptor beta chains from one sample, sequenced in a study of lymphopenia after photon versus proton radiotherapy. Sequencing used immunoSEQ multiplex PCR; TCRdb keeps in-frame clones, though not all of them. The sample has 25,000 to 35,000 clones, around 90% seen once; the top ten hold 6.8%. Sequencing was performed on peripheral blood, taken from a patient treated with photon-based radiotherapy. These receptors were collected from a woman between 50 and 59 years old with pancreatic cancer. Each CDR3 is given with its conserved first and last residue. Fields, in order: J gene, V gene, CDR3 protein.

j_gene: TRBJ2-7
v_gene: TRBV2
CDR3aa: CASGNIYEQYF

j_gene: TRBJ2-7
v_gene: TRBV7-2
CDR3aa: CASSLAIGLGTGSYEQYF

j_gene: TRBJ2-3
v_gene: TRBV7-9
CDR3aa: CASSSITDTQYF

j_gene: TRBJ2-1
v_gene: TRBV28
CDR3aa: CASSMREAYNEQFF

j_gene: TRBJ1-2
v_gene: TRBV28
CDR3aa: CASSSGTVPGTF

j_gene: TRBJ2-5
v_gene: TRBV6-1
CDR3aa: CASSDRWETQYF

j_gene: TRBJ1-4
v_gene: TRBV19
CDR3aa: CASKGDRGDENEKLFF

j_gene: TRBJ2-3
v_gene: TRBV6-4
CDR3aa: CASSDSGGQGRTDTQYF

j_gene: TRBJ1-3
v_gene: TRBV19
CDR3aa: CASTPGLGNTIYF

j_gene: TRBJ2-7
v_gene: TRBV10-1
CDR3aa: CASSGLAGGYEQYF

j_gene: TRBJ2-5
v_gene: TRBV27
CDR3aa: CASSLVAGRETQYF

j_gene: TRBJ1-5
v_gene: TRBV28
CDR3aa: CASSLGGTGGQPQHF

j_gene: TRBJ2-7
v_gene: TRBV4-3
CDR3aa: CASSQEGGSSYEQYF

j_gene: TRBJ2-5
v_gene: TRBV5-1
CDR3aa: CASSLGGPGAETQYF

j_gene: TRBJ1-3
v_gene: TRBV18
CDR3aa: CASSPGVGTGNTIYF

j_gene: TRBJ2-6
v_gene: TRBV23-1
CDR3aa: CASSPWLTQQSRANVLTF

j_gene: TRBJ2-5
v_gene: TRBV10-3
CDR3aa: CAISEPGRARGETQYF

j_gene: TRBJ2-1
v_gene: TRBV11-3
CDR3aa: CASSSRWPGEQFF

j_gene: TRBJ2-7
v_gene: TRBV16
CDR3aa: CASSQPDRGNSYEQYF

j_gene: TRBJ2-5
v_gene: TRBV11-2
CDR3aa: CASSLGQGRTQYF

j_gene: TRBJ2-1
v_gene: TRBV10-3
CDR3aa: CAIKGKGGELDEQFF

j_gene: TRBJ2-6
v_gene: TRBV15
CDR3aa: CATSRDSGANVLTF

j_gene: TRBJ1-2
v_gene: TRBV14
CDR3aa: CASSQSHGWLYGYTF

j_gene: TRBJ2-6
v_gene: TRBV7-2
CDR3aa: CASSLGLGANVLTF

j_gene: TRBJ2-5
v_gene: TRBV19
CDR3aa: CASSARRAEETQYF

j_gene: TRBJ2-3
v_gene: TRBV5-5
CDR3aa: CASSLERAGKDTQYF